This T cell receptor beta chain was recorded in a study of T cell changes during pregnancy in multiple sclerosis. V lost 6 bases and J 2 bases, leaving 12 bases between the germline ends. The germline CDR1 and CDR2 sequences are MNHEY and SVGAGI. CDR3 length equals 14 residues. Sequencing used immunoSEQ multiplex PCR; TCRdb keeps in-frame clones, though not all of them. Here the sample spans around 33,000 clones, about nine tenths being singletons. The genes are TRBV6-5 and TRBJ2-3; no reliable D call. The sample in question was CD8+ T cells from peripheral blood mononuclear cells, obtained before pregnancy. The TCR was taken from a female donor with multiple sclerosis, enrolled in a pregnancy study. The chain's CDR3 is CASSPTQYTDTQYF. CDR3 in DNA: TGTGCCAGCAGCCCAACACAGTACACAGATACGCAGTATTTT.